This T cell receptor beta chain stems from a study of OX40 agonist ivuxolimab in advanced cancers. A few counts support this clone. Its matching antigen is unknown. Assay used: immunoSEQ multiplex PCR; TCRdb lists only in-frame clones, some missing. The sample holds some 57,000 clones; 70% to 90% are singletons and the top ten take more than 1%. General observations from the study: At doses 0.1 to 3.0 mg/kg, CD4+ and CD8+ clones expanded.

The CDR3 is 18 amino acids. V gave up 5 bases and J gave up 0 bases, with 17 bases separating them. CDR1 and CDR2 from the germline V gene are SEHNR and FQNEAQ (reference sequence). This sequence was found in an adult with an advanced solid tumor such as melanoma, head and neck, liver or kidney cancer. The sequencing used CD4+ or CD8+ T cells sorted from blood, collected in a trial of the OX40 agonist ivuxolimab. This chain links TRBV7-9 with TRBJ2-6; possible D gene TRBD2, 5 bases. This CDR3 reads CASSPLARVSSGANVLTF. CDR3 coding DNA: TGTGCCAGCAGCCCGCTCGCGCGGGTTAGCTCTGGGGCCAACGTCCTGACTTTC.